This T cell receptor (beta chain) was profiled in a study of shared clonotypes between healthy human individuals. Background on the study: Researchers assigned three CD4 naive, three CD4 memory, two CD8 naive and one CD8 memory plate to each donor.

TCRdb's table, derived via immunoSEQ multiplex PCR, lists solely in-frame clones and lacks some. The sample lists 630,000 or so clones, 95% to 98% seen once, with less than 0.35% in the top ten. The naive CD8 subset, CD45RO-negative cells positively selected for CCR7, excluded terminally differentiated effector memory CD45RA+ cells. CDR1 and CDR2 (germline): SGDLS, YYNGEE. CDR3 length: 17 residues. Trimming at V came to 0 bases and at J to 3 bases, leaving 7 bases not matched to a gene. Whole-study findings and limits: In a handful of donors, around 5% of naive CD4 clonotypes appeared in common. Generally, estimated richness proved larger in naive subsets than it did in memory subsets.

About this clone itself: Its antigen is undetermined.

This TCR came from a young man in good health. The specimen was naive CD8+ T cells sorted from blood. The V and J genes are TRBV9 and TRBJ2-2; 8 bases are shared with TRBD2. In DNA, the CDR3 is TGTGCCAGCAGCGTAGTCCCCTCAGCGGGAGACACCGGGGAGCTGTTTTTT. This encodes CASSVVPSAGDTGELFF.